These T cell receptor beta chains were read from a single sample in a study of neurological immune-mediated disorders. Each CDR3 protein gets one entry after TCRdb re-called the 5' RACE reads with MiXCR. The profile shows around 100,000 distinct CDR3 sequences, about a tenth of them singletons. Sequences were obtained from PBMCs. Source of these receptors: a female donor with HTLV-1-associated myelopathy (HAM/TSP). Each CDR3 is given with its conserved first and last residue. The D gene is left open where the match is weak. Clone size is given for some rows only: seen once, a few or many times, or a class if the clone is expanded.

CDR3 DNA: TGTGCCAGCAGCGTCGGGACTAGCGCCTACAATGAGCAGTTCTTC
CDR3 protein: CASSVGTSAYNEQFF
J gene: TRBJ2-1
V gene: TRBV9
D gene: TRBD2
clone size: many

CDR3 DNA: TGTGCCAGCAGTGAAGCGCTGGCTAGCGGGGGGTCTGAGCAGTTCTTC
CDR3 protein: CASSEALASGGSEQFF
J gene: TRBJ2-1
V gene: TRBV2
D gene: TRBD2
clone size: many

CDR3 DNA: TGTGCCAGCAGCTTAGAGACTGTCGGGGAGCTGTTTTTT
CDR3 protein: CASSLETVGELFF
J gene: TRBJ2-2
V gene: TRBV7-9
D gene: .
clone size: many

CDR3 DNA: TGTGCCAGCAGACAAGTAACTAATGAAAAACTGTTTTTT
CDR3 protein: CASRQVTNEKLFF
J gene: TRBJ1-4
V gene: TRBV12-3/TRBV12-4
D gene: .
clone size: many

CDR3 DNA: TGTGCCAGCAGCTCGGACAGGGGATCAGATACGCAGTATTTT
CDR3 protein: CASSSDRGSDTQYF
J gene: TRBJ2-3
V gene: TRBV7-2
D gene: TRBD1
clone size: many

CDR3 DNA: TGTGCCAGCAGCTTGAAAACATACGGTTACAATGAGCAGTTCTTC
CDR3 protein: CASSLKTYGYNEQFF
J gene: TRBJ2-1
V gene: TRBV7-9
D gene: .
clone size: .

CDR3 DNA: TGCGCCAGCAGCTTGGGGACAGGGGGCACCGGGGAGCTGTTTTTT
CDR3 protein: CASSLGTGGTGELFF
J gene: TRBJ2-2
V gene: TRBV5-1
D gene: TRBD1
clone size: many

CDR3 DNA: TGTGCCAGCAGCGTTAGGTACGGTGAAGCTTTCTTT
CDR3 protein: CASSVRYGEAFF
J gene: TRBJ1-1
V gene: TRBV9
D gene: .
clone size: many

CDR3 DNA: TGTGCCAGCAGTTACTCTGGAGGCATTGAAAAACTGTTTTTT
CDR3 protein: CASSYSGGIEKLFF
J gene: TRBJ1-4
V gene: TRBV6-5
D gene: .
clone size: many

CDR3 DNA: TGTGCCAGCAGTTTAGCGCTGACAGGGACCACAGATACGCAGTATTTT
CDR3 protein: CASSLALTGTTDTQYF
J gene: TRBJ2-3
V gene: TRBV12-3/TRBV12-4
D gene: TRBD1
clone size: many

CDR3 DNA: TGCAGCGTCAAGGGGACAGGAGGCTCCTACGAGCAGTACTTC
CDR3 protein: CSVKGTGGSYEQYF
J gene: TRBJ2-7
V gene: TRBV29-1
D gene: TRBD1
clone size: many

CDR3 DNA: TGCAGCGTTAATTACTTGGACATGTATGGAACAGGGGAGCTGTTTTTT
CDR3 protein: CSVNYLDMYGTGELFF
J gene: TRBJ2-2
V gene: TRBV29-1
D gene: .
clone size: .

CDR3 DNA: TGTGCCAGCAGCTTACGACCAGATACGCAGTATTTT
CDR3 protein: CASSLRPDTQYF
J gene: TRBJ2-3
V gene: TRBV7-9
D gene: .
clone size: many

CDR3 DNA: TGTGCCAGCAGTCGCGGGTCATTCTATGGCTACACCTTC
CDR3 protein: CASSRGSFYGYTF
J gene: TRBJ1-2
V gene: TRBV12-3/TRBV12-4
D gene: .
clone size: many

CDR3 DNA: TGTGCCAGCAGTACCAGGGCTCTAGCCAAAAACATTCAGTACTTC
CDR3 protein: CASSTRALAKNIQYF
J gene: TRBJ2-4
V gene: TRBV28
D gene: .
clone size: many

CDR3 DNA: TGTGCCAGCAGTTTATTCCCCTCTGGGGAGCAGTTCTTC
CDR3 protein: CASSLFPSGEQFF
J gene: TRBJ2-1
V gene: TRBV28
D gene: .
clone size: many

CDR3 DNA: TGTGCCAGCAGCGCCCGAGGGGGCAGGTCCTACAATGAGCAGTTCTTC
CDR3 protein: CASSARGGRSYNEQFF
J gene: TRBJ2-1
V gene: TRBV5-5
D gene: TRBD1
clone size: many

CDR3 DNA: TGCAGTGCTAGTTTGCAGGGGACGAGCACTGAAGCTTTCTTT
CDR3 protein: CSASLQGTSTEAFF
J gene: TRBJ1-1
V gene: TRBV20-1
D gene: .
clone size: many

CDR3 DNA: TGTGCCAGCAAAGCCCGGGACTACGAGCAGTACTTC
CDR3 protein: CASKARDYEQYF
J gene: TRBJ2-7
V gene: TRBV6-5
D gene: .
clone size: many

CDR3 DNA: TGTGCCAGCAGCCGAACTCCCCTAGCAGACTACCAAGAGACCCAGTACTTC
CDR3 protein: CASSRTPLADYQETQYF
J gene: TRBJ2-5
V gene: TRBV11-2
D gene: .
clone size: many

CDR3 DNA: TGTGCCAGCAGCTTGGCCAATCTGGCAGGGGGTCTCGAGCAGTACTTC
CDR3 protein: CASSLANLAGGLEQYF
J gene: TRBJ2-7
V gene: TRBV5-5
D gene: TRBD1
clone size: many

CDR3 DNA: TGTGCCAGCAGCTTGGCCTTATCGGGAAACACCGGGGAGCTGTTTTTT
CDR3 protein: CASSLALSGNTGELFF
J gene: TRBJ2-2
V gene: TRBV7-2
D gene: .
clone size: many

CDR3 DNA: TGCGCCAGCAGTGTCCAACCAACCTACAATGAGCAGTTCTTC
CDR3 protein: CASSVQPTYNEQFF
J gene: TRBJ2-1
V gene: TRBV5-1
D gene: .
clone size: many

CDR3 DNA: TGCGCCAGCAGCTTGATCGCCCAGGGTTCCGGGGAGCTGTTTTTT
CDR3 protein: CASSLIAQGSGELFF
J gene: TRBJ2-2
V gene: TRBV5-1
D gene: .
clone size: many

CDR3 DNA: TGTGCCAGCAGTTTAGAGGGAAGTACGCAGTATTTT
CDR3 protein: CASSLEGSTQYF
J gene: TRBJ2-3
V gene: TRBV12-3/TRBV12-4
D gene: .
clone size: many

CDR3 DNA: TGTGCCAGCAGTAAGCCTCAGGGGGCCGGGGAGCAGTTCTTC
CDR3 protein: CASSKPQGAGEQFF
J gene: TRBJ2-1
V gene: TRBV27
D gene: TRBD1
clone size: many

CDR3 DNA: TGCAGTGCCAGGGACTCCTTCCTTAGCAATCAGCCCCAGCATTTT
CDR3 protein: CSARDSFLSNQPQHF
J gene: TRBJ1-5
V gene: TRBV20-1
D gene: .
clone size: many

CDR3 DNA: TGTGCCAGCAGCTTAGACCGCACAGATACGCAGTATTTT
CDR3 protein: CASSLDRTDTQYF
J gene: TRBJ2-3
V gene: TRBV7-8
D gene: .
clone size: many

CDR3 DNA: TGCGCCAGCAGCTTGATGGGGCAGGGGAGTTTGTATGAGCAGTTCTTC
CDR3 protein: CASSLMGQGSLYEQFF
J gene: TRBJ2-1
V gene: TRBV5-1
D gene: .
clone size: many

CDR3 DNA: TGTGCCAGCAGTGAGAGACAGAACACTGAAGCTTTCTTT
CDR3 protein: CASSERQNTEAFF
J gene: TRBJ1-1
V gene: TRBV2
D gene: .
clone size: many

CDR3 DNA: TGTGCCAGCAGCCAATTGGAGAGGGGGAACACAGATACGCAGTATTTT
CDR3 protein: CASSQLERGNTDTQYF
J gene: TRBJ2-3
V gene: TRBV3-1
D gene: .
clone size: many

CDR3 DNA: TGTGCCAGCATTCCCTCGGGACTAGCGACTAGCGTTAACTTC
CDR3 protein: CASIPSGLATSVNF
J gene: TRBJ2-7
V gene: TRBV28
D gene: TRBD2
clone size: .

CDR3 DNA: TGCAGCGTTGAAAAGGCTAGCGGGGGTAGAGATGAGCAGTTCTTC
CDR3 protein: CSVEKASGGRDEQFF
J gene: TRBJ2-1
V gene: TRBV29-1
D gene: TRBD2
clone size: many

CDR3 DNA: TGCAGTGCTAGAAGGACCGGGACGGGCGAGCAGTACTTC
CDR3 protein: CSARRTGTGEQYF
J gene: TRBJ2-7
V gene: TRBV20-1
D gene: .
clone size: many

CDR3 DNA: TGTGCCAGCAGCTCAAAAGGGGGAAGTCTCCCTTACAATGAGCAGTTCTTC
CDR3 protein: CASSSKGGSLPYNEQFF
J gene: TRBJ2-1
V gene: TRBV7-2
D gene: .
clone size: many